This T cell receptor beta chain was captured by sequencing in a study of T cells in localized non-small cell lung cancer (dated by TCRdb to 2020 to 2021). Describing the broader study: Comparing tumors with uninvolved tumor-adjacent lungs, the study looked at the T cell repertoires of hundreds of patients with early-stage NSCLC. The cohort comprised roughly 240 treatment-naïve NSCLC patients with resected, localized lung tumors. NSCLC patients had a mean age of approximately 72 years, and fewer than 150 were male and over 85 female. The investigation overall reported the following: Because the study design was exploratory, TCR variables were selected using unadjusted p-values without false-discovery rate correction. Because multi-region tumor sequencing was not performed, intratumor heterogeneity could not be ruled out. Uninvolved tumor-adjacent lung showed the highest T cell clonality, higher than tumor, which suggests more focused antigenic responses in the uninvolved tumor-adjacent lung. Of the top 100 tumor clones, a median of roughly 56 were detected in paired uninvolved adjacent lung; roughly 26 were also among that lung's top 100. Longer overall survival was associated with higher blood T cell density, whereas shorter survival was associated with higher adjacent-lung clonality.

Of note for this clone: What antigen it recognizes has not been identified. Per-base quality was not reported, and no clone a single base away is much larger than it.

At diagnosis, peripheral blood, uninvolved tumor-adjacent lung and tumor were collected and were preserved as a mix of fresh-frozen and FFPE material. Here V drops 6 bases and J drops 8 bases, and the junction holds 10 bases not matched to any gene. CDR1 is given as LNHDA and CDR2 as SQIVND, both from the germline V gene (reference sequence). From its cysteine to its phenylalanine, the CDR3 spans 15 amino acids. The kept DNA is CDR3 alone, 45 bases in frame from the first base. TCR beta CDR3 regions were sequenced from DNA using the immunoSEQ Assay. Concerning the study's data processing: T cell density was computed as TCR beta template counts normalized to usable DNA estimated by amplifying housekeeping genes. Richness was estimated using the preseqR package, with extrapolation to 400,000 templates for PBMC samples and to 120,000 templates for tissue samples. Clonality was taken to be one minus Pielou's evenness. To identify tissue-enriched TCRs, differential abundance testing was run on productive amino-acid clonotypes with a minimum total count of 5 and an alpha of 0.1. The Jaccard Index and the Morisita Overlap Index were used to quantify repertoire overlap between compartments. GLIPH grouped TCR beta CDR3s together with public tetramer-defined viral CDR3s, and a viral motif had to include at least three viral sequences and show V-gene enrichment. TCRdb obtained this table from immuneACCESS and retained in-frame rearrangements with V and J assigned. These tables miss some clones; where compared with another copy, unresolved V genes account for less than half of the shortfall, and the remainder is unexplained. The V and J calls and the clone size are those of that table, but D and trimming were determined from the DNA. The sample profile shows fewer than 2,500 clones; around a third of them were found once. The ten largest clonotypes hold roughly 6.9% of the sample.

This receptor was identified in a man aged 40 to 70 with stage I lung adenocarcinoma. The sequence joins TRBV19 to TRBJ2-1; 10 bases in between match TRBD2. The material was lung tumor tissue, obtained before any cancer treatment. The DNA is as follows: TGTGCCAGTAGGACAGCCGGGACTAGCGCCTATGAGCAGTTCTTC. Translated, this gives CASRTAGTSAYEQFF.